This TCR beta chain came from a study of PD-1 blockade in classical Hodgkin lymphoma. No patient escaped relapse after autologous stem cell transplantation, and brentuximab vedotin exposure varied. Complete response, partial response or progressive disease constituted the best response categories observed. Study findings and constraints: Partial responders and progressors had significantly lower baseline TCR diversity. The CD4+ diversity rise by C4D1 was clearest in complete responders. Healthy donors were reported to have higher baseline TCR diversity than newly diagnosed patients.

CDR1 and CDR2 from the germline V gene are KGHSH and LQKENI. V was shortened by 2 bases and J by 4 bases, with 12 bases between the two germline ends. The length of the CDR3 is 14 residues. As to this clone: Its antigen remains unidentified.

Data came from immunoSEQ multiplex PCR; TCRdb stores just in-frame clones and leaves some out. The table shows about 94,000 clones, with 80% to 90% occurring only once. This chain joins TRBV18 and TRBJ2-7, with a weak D call TRBD2 (6 bases). Here the sequenced sample was peripheral blood mononuclear cells (PBMCs), taken before the second cycle of nivolumab. The clonotype was recovered from a human donor with classical Hodgkin lymphoma. The DNA for the CDR3 is TGTGCCAGCTCACCAGTCGGGGGAACTTACGAGCAGTACTTC. Its protein product is CASSPVGGTYEQYF.